This TCR beta chain came from a study of blood T cell repertoires in COVID-19. Study-level background: Acute and convalescent COVID-19 samples came from the United States, Italy and Spain. T cells, B-cell-depleted T cells, or PBMCs supplied cDNA or gDNA.

Germline V gene lookup returns CDR1 SGHRS and CDR2 YFSETQ. The CDR3 consists of 14 residues. The V segment lost 1 base and the J segment 5 bases; nucleotides outside the gene matches: 3. Authors' analysis steps: Estimation of nucleated cell counts relied on the amplification of reference gene primers. Measured with immunoSEQ multiplex PCR; TCRdb has only the in-frame clones, and not every one. V, J and clone size were drawn from that table, and D and trimming were deduced from the DNA. The sample includes some 65,000 clones, 85% to 95% of them seen just once. The source of this sequence is a man between 65 and 85 years old with active COVID-19. The sample comprised peripheral blood. The rearrangement uses TRBV5-1 and TRBJ2-3, with 8 positions matching TRBD2. The CDR3 region is CASSLTGGQDTQYF. For the CDR3, the DNA is TGCGCCAGCAGCTTGACGGGGGGGCAAGATACGCAGTATTTT.